One sample yielded the 13 T cell receptor beta chains listed below, sequenced in a study of vaccination effects on CD4 cells after COVID-19. The antigens of these receptors remain unknown. Assay: immunoSEQ multiplex PCR; the TCRdb copy retains only in-frame clones and omits some. The sample consists of more than 25,000 clones, about 63% of them appearing once. With the ViraFEST assay, the study expanded antigen-specific CD4+ T cells using viral peptide pools, then sequenced them. Having been cultured for approximately ten days, the cells underwent CD4+ T cell isolation. The input for sequencing was CD4+ T cells from PBMCs cultured with HCoV-229E spike peptides, taken before COVID-19 vaccination. These receptors were taken from a human donor who received a COVID-19 vaccine.

The chain links TRBV6-1 to TRBJ1-5; 8 bases are a match to TRBD1. CDR1 is MNHNS and CDR2 is SASEGT in the germline V gene. V lost 2 bases, J lost 4 bases, and 4 bases stayed unmatched. This CDR3 has 15 residues. The CDR3, as DNA: TGTGCCAGCAGTGAACAGGGGGCCTCAAATCAGCCCCAGCATTTT. Protein product: CASSEQGASNQPQHF.

The V gene is TRBV20-1, the J gene TRBJ1-3; D remains ambiguous. The V gene's germline CDR1 is DFQATT and CDR2 SNEGSKA (reference sequence). This CDR3 comprises 14 residues. Deletions cut 3 bases from V and 0 bases from J, with 9 bases between. CDR3 amino acids: CSASEPSSGNTIYF. Written as DNA, the CDR3 is TGCAGTGCTAGTGAGCCAAGCTCTGGAAACACCATATATTTT.

The CDR3 reads CASGSLGGEADNEQFF. DNA for the CDR3: TGTGCTAGTGGTTCGTTGGGAGGGGAAGCTGACAATGAGCAGTTCTTC. The rearrangement joins TRBV12-5 to TRBJ2-1, with 7 bases fitting TRBD2. The CDR3 is 16 amino acids. Looked up from germline, CDR1 is LGHNT and CDR2 is FRNRAP. Trimming removed 4 bases from V and 5 bases from J; junction bases left unmatched: 11.

The table lists this clone with a few counts. The rearrangement uses TRBV5-1 and TRBJ1-5; D is unclear. V lost 0 bases and J lost 9, with 16 bases in between. The germline CDR1 and CDR2 sequences are SGHRS and YFSETQ. CDR3 length equals 15 residues. CDR3 bases: TGCGCCAGCAGCTTGGCCGGAACCCAAGGCACGCCCCAGCATTTT. Its translation: CASSLAGTQGTPQHF.

This chain uses TRBV3-1 (or the pseudogene TRBV3-2) with TRBJ2-5; TRBD2 matches 11 bases. CDR1 is LGHDT, CDR2 YNNKEL, per germline (reference sequence). The ends lost 4 bases at V and 2 bases at J; junction bases unmatched: 12. This CDR3 comprises 18 residues. In DNA form, the CDR3 reads TGTGCCAGCAGCCCTACCCCATCCGGGACTAGCGGACAAGAGACCCAGTACTTC. The encoded protein is CASSPTPSGTSGQETQYF.

This chain connects TRBV11-2 to TRBJ2-1, with 9 positions matching TRBD1. The CDR3 sequence is 15 residues long. J was trimmed by 4 bases and V by 5 bases; bases with no gene match: 6. Germline lookup yields CDR1 SGHAT and CDR2 FQNNGV. CDR3 in amino acids: CASSAHRGRYNEQFF. The DNA of the CDR3 is TGTGCCAGCAGCGCCCACAGGGGGCGTTACAATGAGCAGTTCTTC. Using reference TRBV11-2 and TRBJ2-1 for the parts outside the CDR3, the full variable domain is EAGVAQSPRYKIIEKRQSVAFWCNPISGHATLYWYQQILGQGPKLLIQFQNNGVVDDSQLPKDRFSAERLKGVDSTLKIQPAKLEDSAVYLCASSAHRGRYNEQFFGPGTRLTVL.

The V and J genes are TRBV6-4 and TRBJ2-1; 15 positions match TRBD2. The length of the CDR3 is 15 residues. The germline V gene has CDR1 MRHNA and CDR2 SNTAGT. Trimming removed 4 bases from V and 8 bases from J; junction bases left unmatched: 3. CDR3 region: CASSAGTSGGYEQFF. Here the CDR3 DNA reads TGTGCCAGCAGTGCCGGGACTAGCGGGGGGTATGAGCAGTTCTTC.

J is TRBJ2-5 and V is TRBV7-2; 9 nucleotides agree with TRBD1. The CDR3 is 14 residues long. Germline CDR1 and CDR2: SGHTA and FQGNSA. Trimming took 5 bases from V and 4 from J; bases not matched to a gene: 5. DNA of the CDR3: TGTGCCAGCAGCGGTACAGGGGGCGGAGAGACCCAGTACTTC. Amino acid sequence: CASSGTGGGETQYF.

This clone was counted only a few times. The V call is TRBV5-1, the J call TRBJ1-1, with 12 positions matching TRBD1. The germline gives CDR1 SGHRS, CDR2 YFSETQ. The V gene end was trimmed by 4 bases and the J gene end by 5 bases; junction bases not matched to a gene: 6. CDR3 size: 15 residues. Here the CDR3 reads CASSPGTGGWTEAFF. CDR3 nucleotides: TGCGCCAGCAGCCCAGGGACAGGGGGCTGGACTGAAGCTTTCTTT.

This chain connects TRBV7-8 to TRBJ1-4; TRBD1 agrees at 8 bases. The germline V gene encodes CDR1 SGHVS and CDR2 FQNEAQ. Trimming took 5 bases from V and 8 from J; bases not matched to a gene: 13. The CDR3 is 16 amino acids. CDR3 sequence: CASSPRTGGGKEKLFF. The CDR3 region has the DNA TGTGCCAGCAGCCCCCGAACAGGGGGAGGGAAGGAAAAACTGTTTTTT. Using reference TRBV7-8 and TRBJ1-4 for the parts outside the CDR3, the full variable domain is GAGVSQSPRYKVAKRGQDVALRCDPISGHVSLFWYQQALGQGPEFLTYFQNEAQLDKSGLPSDRFFAERPEGSVSTLKIQRTQQEDSAVYLCASSPRTGGGKEKLFFGSGTQLSVL.

V usage is TRBV5-1 and J usage is TRBJ1-1; 9 nucleotides align to TRBD1. Trimming removed 2 bases from V and 4 bases from J; junction bases left unmatched: 3. Per the germline V gene, CDR1 is SGHRS and CDR2 is YFSETQ. The CDR3 contains 14 residues. The CDR3 protein is CASSFATGGTEAFF. CDR3 nucleotides: TGCGCCAGCAGCTTTGCGACAGGGGGCACTGAAGCTTTCTTT.

J is TRBJ2-2 and V is TRBV10-3; no clear D gene. The ends were cut back, 6 bases at V and 5 bases at J, with 10 bases in the middle. The germline gives CDR1 ENHRY, CDR2 SYGVKD. CDR3 length: 13 amino acids. The chain's CDR3 is CAIRRIETGELFF. The CDR3 DNA is TGTGCCATCAGGAGGATTGAAACCGGGGAGCTGTTTTTT.

The J gene is TRBJ1-6, the V gene TRBV7-2, with D unresolved. The germline V gene has CDR1 SGHTA and CDR2 FQGNSA. CDR3 length: 14 residues. V gave up 4 bases and J gave up 8 bases, with 12 bases separating them. CDR3 sequence: CASSWADYHSPLHF. DNA of the CDR3: TGTGCCAGCAGCTGGGCAGATTATCATTCACCCCTCCACTTT.